This TCR beta chain originates from a study of technical replicates of blood from a few donors. Sequencing used immunoSEQ multiplex PCR; TCRdb keeps in-frame clones, though not all of them. The sample shows around 78,000 clones, approximately 93% of them seen only once. Germline V lookup: CDR1 SGHRS, CDR2 YFSETQ. V gave up 4 bases and J gave up 4 bases, with 15 bases separating them. This CDR3 spans 15 amino acids. Material for sequencing was T cells isolated from PBMCs. The chain recombines TRBV5-1 with TRBJ2-1; D is perhaps TRBD2 (5 bases). The source of this sequence is a human donor in good health. In DNA, the CDR3 is TGCGCCAGCAGCCACGATAGCGAGGGTTACAATGAGCAGTTCTTC. Protein sequence: CASSHDSEGYNEQFF.